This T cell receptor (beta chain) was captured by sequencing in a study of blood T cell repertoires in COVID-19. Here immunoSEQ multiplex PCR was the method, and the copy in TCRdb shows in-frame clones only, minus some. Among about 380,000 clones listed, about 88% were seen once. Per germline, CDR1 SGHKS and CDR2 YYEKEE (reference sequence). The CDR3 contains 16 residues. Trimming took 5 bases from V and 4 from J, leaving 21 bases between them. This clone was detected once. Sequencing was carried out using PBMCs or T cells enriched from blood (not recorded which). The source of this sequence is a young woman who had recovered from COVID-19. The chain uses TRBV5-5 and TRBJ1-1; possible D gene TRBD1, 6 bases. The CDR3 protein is CASSPPPPGGGTEAFF. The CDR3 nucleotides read TGTGCCAGCAGTCCGCCCCCCCCTGGGGGCGGCACTGAAGCTTTCTTT.